The 12 T cell receptor beta chains below come from one sample, sequenced in a study of T-cell memory formation after mild COVID-19. TCRdb called the 5' RACE reads again in MiXCR, with one record for every CDR3 protein. The profile shows a few hundred thousand distinct CDR3 sequences, around 28% of them singletons. The sample taken for sequencing was PBMCs or a T cell subset sorted from them (not recorded which). The receptors shown here come from an adult woman who had mild COVID-19 (a few samples of this study predate the infection). Cell type and time point are not known.

This clonotype was counted a few times. The V call is TRBV2, the J call TRBJ1-4; no definite D call. V lost 6 bases and J lost 0, with 20 bases in between. The CDR3 covers 18 residues. Per germline, CDR1 SNHLY and CDR2 FYNNEI. This CDR3 is CASSPVVGRLATNEKLFF. CDR3 DNA sequence: TGTGCCAGCAGCCCTGTGGTAGGCAGACTTGCAACTAATGAAAAACTGTTTTTT.

This clonotype was seen more than once but under ten times. The J gene is TRBJ1-1, the V gene TRBV5-1; 7 nucleotides align to TRBD1. CDR1 SGHRS and CDR2 YFSETQ come from the germline V gene. This CDR3 is 15 amino acids long. V was clipped by 4 bases and J by 2 bases; unmatched bases: 8. This CDR3 is CASSLLTGINTEAFF. The CDR3, as DNA: TGCGCCAGCAGCCTACTGACAGGGATCAACACTGAAGCTTTCTTT.

V usage is TRBV27 and J usage is TRBJ2-3; D is undetermined. Deletions cut 6 bases from V and 1 base from J, with 14 bases between. Germline CDR1 is MNHEY and CDR2 is SMNVEV (reference sequence). There are 15 residues in the CDR3. CDR3 in DNA: TGTGCCAGCAGCTTCGCCCGACTGGGCACAGATACGCAGTATTTT. It codes for CASSFARLGTDTQYF.

V usage is TRBV6-2 or TRBV6-3 and J usage is TRBJ2-1; 9 bases agree with TRBD2. The length of the CDR3 is 17 residues. V lost 4 bases, J lost 7 bases, and 14 bases stayed unmatched. CDR1 MNHEY and CDR2 SVGEGT come from the germline V gene. The CDR3 DNA sequence: TGTGCCAGCAGTTCCCTTTTGGCGGGAGGGGTTGGTAATGAGCAGTTCTTC. This encodes CASSSLLAGGVGNEQFF.

The CDR3 coding sequence is TGTGCCACCAGTGCCCGGGACAGGTGGGCCTACAATGAGCAGTTCTTC. The encoded protein is CATSARDRWAYNEQFF. V gene TRBV24-1 combines with J gene TRBJ2-1; 8 bases are shared with TRBD1. The CDR3 consists of 16 residues. The J segment lost 2 bases and the V segment lost 5 bases, leaving 7 bases of the junction unmatched. The germline CDR1 and CDR2 sequences are KGHDR and SFDVKD.

This chain links TRBV5-6 with TRBJ2-5; TRBD2 might be the D (5 bases). Trimming removed 1 base from V and 4 bases from J, with 8 bases in between. The CDR3 is 13 residues long. CDR1 is SGHDT and CDR2 is YYEEEE in the germline V gene. CDR3 protein: CASSLWLAETQYF. DNA of the CDR3: TGTGCCAGCAGCTTGTGGCTAGCAGAGACCCAGTACTTC. Full variable domain (remainder filled in from reference TRBV5-6 and TRBJ2-5): DAGVTQSPTHLIKTRGQQVTLRCSPKSGHDTVSWYQQALGQGPQFIFQYYEEEERQRGNFPDRFSGHQFPNYSSELNVNALLLGDSALYLCASSLWLAETQYFGPGTRLLVL.

The CDR3 coding sequence is TGTGCCAGCAGTTTATCGGAGGTGACGGGCGAAAACTATGGCTACACCTTC. It is translated as CASSLSEVTGENYGYTF. The gene calls are TRBV27 and TRBJ1-2; D is uncertain. Germline V CDR1 and CDR2: MNHEY, SMNVEV (reference sequence). The CDR3 is 17 amino acids. Trimming took off 0 bases at V and 2 bases at J, with 16 bases between the two ends.

Only a few counts were recorded for this clonotype. CDR3 protein: CASSILQGTNYGYTF. The CDR3, as DNA: TGCGCCAGCAGCATACTACAGGGGACTAACTATGGCTACACCTTC. The chain combines TRBV5-1 with TRBJ1-2; 7 nucleotides match TRBD1. This CDR3 spans 15 amino acids. With 4 bases clipped from V and 0 bases from J, the junction kept 6 bases outside the gene matches. In germline, CDR1 is SGHRS, CDR2 YFSETQ.

CDR3 sequence reads: CASSFGTGAYTGELFF. CDR3 sequence (DNA): TGCGCCAGCAGCTTCGGGACAGGGGCTTACACCGGGGAGCTGTTTTTT. The gene calls are TRBV5-1 and TRBJ2-2, with TRBD1 matching over 10 bases. Germline assignment: CDR1 SGHRS and CDR2 YFSETQ. The CDR3 is 16 residues long. V shed 2 bases, J shed 3 bases, and the junction held 4 bases outside the gene matches.

The chain couples TRBV29-1 to TRBJ2-7; 11 bases are a match to TRBD2. V was pared by 1 base and J by 9 bases, with 20 bases of the junction left unmatched. The CDR3 runs to 18 residues. Germline V gene lookup returns CDR1 SQVTM and CDR2 ANQGSEA. The CDR3 loop is CSVEVLPPTSGDPVGQYF. Written as DNA, the CDR3 is TGCAGCGTTGAAGTCCTCCCCCCGACTAGCGGGGACCCAGTCGGGCAGTACTTC.

This clonotype was seen more than once but under ten times. The chain employs TRBV6-5 and TRBJ2-5; 9 bases line up with TRBD1. The CDR3 consists of 20 residues. V trimming: 0 bases; J trimming: 5 bases; junction bases outside the gene matches: 19. Germline CDR1 reads MNHEY; CDR2 reads SVGAGI. The chain's CDR3 is CASSYSNDGQGRSTGETQYF. The DNA of the CDR3 is TGTGCCAGCAGTTACTCGAATGATGGACAGGGGAGGTCTACCGGGGAGACCCAGTACTTC.

This clonotype was counted only a few times. The gene calls are TRBV4-2 and TRBJ2-1, with D unclear. This CDR3 spans 17 amino acids. Trimming took 0 bases from V and 0 from J, leaving 12 bases between them. CDR1 is LGHNA and CDR2 is YNFKEQ in the germline V gene. The CDR3 protein is CASSQESSWSSYNEQFF. In nucleotides, the CDR3 is TGTGCCAGCAGCCAAGAGAGTAGCTGGTCCTCCTACAATGAGCAGTTCTTC.